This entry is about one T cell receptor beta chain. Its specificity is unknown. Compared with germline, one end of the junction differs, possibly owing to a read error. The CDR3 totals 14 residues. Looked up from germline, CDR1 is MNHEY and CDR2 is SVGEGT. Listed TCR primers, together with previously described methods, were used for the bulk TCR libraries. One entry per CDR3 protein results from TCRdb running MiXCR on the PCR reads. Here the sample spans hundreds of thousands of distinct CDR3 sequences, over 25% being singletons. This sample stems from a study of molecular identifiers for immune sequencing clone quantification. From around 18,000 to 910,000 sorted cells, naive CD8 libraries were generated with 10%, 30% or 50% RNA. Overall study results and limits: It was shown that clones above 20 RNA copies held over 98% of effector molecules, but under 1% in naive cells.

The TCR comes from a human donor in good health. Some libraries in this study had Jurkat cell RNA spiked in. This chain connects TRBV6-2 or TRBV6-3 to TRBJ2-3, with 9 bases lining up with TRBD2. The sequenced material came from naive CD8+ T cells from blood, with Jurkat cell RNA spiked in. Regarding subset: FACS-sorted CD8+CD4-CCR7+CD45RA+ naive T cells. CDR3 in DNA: TGTGCCGGCAGTTATGCGGGAGGGCCAGATACGCAGTATTTT. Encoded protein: CAGSYAGGPDTQYF.